Listed below are T cell receptor beta chains from one sample, sequenced in a study of spatial heterogeneity in lung cancer. One entry per CDR3 protein results from TCRdb running MiXCR on the 5' RACE reads. The table includes under 30,000 distinct CDR3 sequences, 5% to 6.5% detected once. This sample comprised PBMCs, obtained at follow-up. The receptors stem from a male donor with early-stage non-small cell lung cancer. Each CDR3 is given with its conserved first and last residue.

v_call	j_call	cdr3_aa
TRBV12-3/TRBV12-4	TRBJ2-7	CASQPGQGSYEQYF
TRBV21-1	TRBJ2-3	CASSKRFGQGANTQYF
TRBV6-6	TRBJ2-5	CASSYKGTETQYF
TRBV10-3	TRBJ1-1	CAISETGDTEAFF
TRBV12-3/TRBV12-4	TRBJ1-1	CASSLQTRGTEAFF
TRBV27	TRBJ1-5	CASSLYGTNQPQHF
TRBV12-3/TRBV12-4	TRBJ1-2	CASSSWAGENYGYTF
TRBV20-1	TRBJ1-1	CSVSGQADTEAFF
TRBV10-2	TRBJ2-3	CASSDPGAPTDTQYF
TRBV3-1	TRBJ2-7	CASSRTQGANEQYF
TRBV20-1	TRBJ2-6	CSARDPGGGANVLTF
TRBV7-2	TRBJ2-5	CASSLEAGRETQYF
TRBV9	TRBJ1-5	CASSATGGWNQPQHF
TRBV5-1	TRBJ2-5	CASSPGTSEETQYF
TRBV12-3/TRBV12-4	TRBJ1-1	CASSLMGTVHPEAFF
TRBV7-2	TRBJ2-3	CASSSGGASPRDTQYF
TRBV6-6	TRBJ1-2	CASIRGVNYGYTF
TRBV29-1	TRBJ2-3	CSVAELQGVTDTQYF
TRBV12-3/TRBV12-4	TRBJ2-2	CASSLVRGAGELFF
TRBV12-3/TRBV12-4	TRBJ2-1	CASSLGTGAVNEQFF
TRBV7-9	TRBJ2-2	CASSDKYWLFF
TRBV12-3/TRBV12-4	TRBJ1-1	CASSFDLGTEAFF
TRBV6-4	TRBJ1-2	CASSESGLHAYGYTF
TRBV20-1	TRBJ2-4	CSADRGRMRDLNIQYF
TRBV12-3/TRBV12-4	TRBJ2-3	CASRSDRERTDTQYF
TRBV6-1	TRBJ2-1	CASSATKVRTNNEQFF
TRBV20-1	TRBJ1-1	CSAPDAAGGRGTEAFF
TRBV5-8	TRBJ2-7	CASSRQNYEQYF